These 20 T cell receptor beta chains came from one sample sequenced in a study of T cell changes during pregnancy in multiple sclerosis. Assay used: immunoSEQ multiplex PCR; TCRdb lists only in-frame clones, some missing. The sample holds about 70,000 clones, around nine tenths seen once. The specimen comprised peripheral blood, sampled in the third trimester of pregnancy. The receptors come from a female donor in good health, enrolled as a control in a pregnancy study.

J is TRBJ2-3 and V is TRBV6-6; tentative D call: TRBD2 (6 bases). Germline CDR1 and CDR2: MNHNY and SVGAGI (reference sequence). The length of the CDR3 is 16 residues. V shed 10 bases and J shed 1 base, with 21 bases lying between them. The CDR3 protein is CANTPNQGLRTDTQYF. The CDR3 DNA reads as TGTGCCAACACGCCCAATCAGGGACTGCGCACAGATACGCAGTATTTT.

CDR3 residues: CASRVPAGNTGELFF. The CDR3 nucleotides read TGTGCCAGCAGGGTGCCAGCGGGGAACACCGGGGAGCTGTTTTTT. The rearrangement joins TRBV6-1 to TRBJ2-2; TRBD2 might be the D (6 bases). The CDR3 loop spans 15 amino acids. The germline gives CDR1 MNHNS, CDR2 SASEGT. The V and J ends lost 6 bases and 1 base respectively, with 12 bases between them.

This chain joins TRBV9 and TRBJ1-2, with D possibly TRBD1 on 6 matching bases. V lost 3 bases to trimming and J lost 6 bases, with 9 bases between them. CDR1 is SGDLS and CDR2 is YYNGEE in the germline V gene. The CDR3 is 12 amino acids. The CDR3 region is CASSDRANGYTF. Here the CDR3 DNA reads TGTGCCAGCAGCGACAGGGCGAATGGCTACACCTTC.

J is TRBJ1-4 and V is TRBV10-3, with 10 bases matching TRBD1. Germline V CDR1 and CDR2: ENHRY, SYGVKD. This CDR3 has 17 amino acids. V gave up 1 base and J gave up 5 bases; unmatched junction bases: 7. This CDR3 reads CAISEFAPGQGNEKLFF. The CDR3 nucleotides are TGTGCCATCAGTGAGTTTGCACCGGGACAGGGGAATGAAAAACTGTTTTTT.

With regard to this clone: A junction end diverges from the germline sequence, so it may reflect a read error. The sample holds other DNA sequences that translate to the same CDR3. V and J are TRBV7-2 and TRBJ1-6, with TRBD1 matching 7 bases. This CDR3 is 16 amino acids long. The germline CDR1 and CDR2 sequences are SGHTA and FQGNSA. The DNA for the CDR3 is TGTGCCAGCAGCTTAGCTACGACAGGGCGGGATTCACCTCTCCACTTT. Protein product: CASSLATTGRDSPLHF.

The chain's CDR3 is CASSRTGGGFNYGYTF. The CDR3 coding sequence is TGTGCCAGCAGTCGGACAGGAGGAGGCTTTAACTATGGCTACACCTTC. The chain links TRBV27 to TRBJ1-2; 7 positions match TRBD1. CDR1 is MNHEY and CDR2 is SMNVEV in the germline V gene (reference sequence). Trimming took 5 bases from V and 1 from J; bases not matched to a gene: 10. The CDR3 has 16 amino acids.

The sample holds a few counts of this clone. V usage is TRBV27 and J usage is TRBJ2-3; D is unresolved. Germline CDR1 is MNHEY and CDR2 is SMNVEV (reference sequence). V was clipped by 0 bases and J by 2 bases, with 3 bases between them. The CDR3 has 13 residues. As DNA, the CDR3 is TGTGCCAGCAGTTTATCGGCCACAGATACGCAGTATTTT. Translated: CASSLSATDTQYF.

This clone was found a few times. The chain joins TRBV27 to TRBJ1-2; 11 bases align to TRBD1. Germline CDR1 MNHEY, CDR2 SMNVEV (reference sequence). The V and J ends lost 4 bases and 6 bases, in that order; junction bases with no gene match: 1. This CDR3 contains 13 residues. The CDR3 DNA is TGTGCCAGCAGTTCGGGACAGGGGGATGGCTACACCTTC. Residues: CASSSGQGDGYTF.

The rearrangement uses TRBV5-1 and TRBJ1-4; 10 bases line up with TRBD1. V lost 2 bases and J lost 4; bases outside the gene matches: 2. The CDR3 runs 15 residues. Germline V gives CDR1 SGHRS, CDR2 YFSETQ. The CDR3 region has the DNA TGCGCCAGCAGCTTCGGACAGGGGGGTAATGAAAAACTGTTTTTT. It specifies CASSFGQGGNEKLFF. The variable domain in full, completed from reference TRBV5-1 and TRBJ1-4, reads KAGVTQTPRYLIKTRGQQVTLSCSPISGHRSVSWYQQTPGQGLQFLFEYFSETQRNKGNFPGRFSGRQFSNSRSEMNVSTLELGDSALYLCASSFGQGGNEKLFFGSGTQLSVL.

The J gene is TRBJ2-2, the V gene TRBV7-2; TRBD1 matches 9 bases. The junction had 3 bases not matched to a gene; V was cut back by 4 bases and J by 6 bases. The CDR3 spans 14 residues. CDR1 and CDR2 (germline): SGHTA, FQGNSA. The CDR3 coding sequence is TGTGCCAGCAGCTCAGGGACAGGGCCCGGGGAGCTGTTTTTT. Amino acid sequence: CASSSGTGPGELFF.

CDR3 nucleotide sequence: TGTGCCAGCTCACCAGGGGGGTGGGCTTTCTTT. Translated: CASSPGGWAFF. The chain combines TRBV18 with TRBJ1-1; D possibly corresponds to TRBD1 (5 bases). The V gene lost 2 bases and the J gene lost 11 bases, with 9 bases spanning the gap. Per germline, CDR1 KGHSH and CDR2 LQKENI. This CDR3 comprises 11 residues.

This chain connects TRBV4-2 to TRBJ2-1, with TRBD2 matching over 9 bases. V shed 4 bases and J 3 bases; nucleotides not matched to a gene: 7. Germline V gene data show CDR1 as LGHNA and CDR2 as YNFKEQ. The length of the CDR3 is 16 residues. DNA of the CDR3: TGTGCCAGCAGCCTTAGGCGGGGGGGCATCTACAATGAGCAGTTCTTC. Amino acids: CASSLRRGGIYNEQFF.

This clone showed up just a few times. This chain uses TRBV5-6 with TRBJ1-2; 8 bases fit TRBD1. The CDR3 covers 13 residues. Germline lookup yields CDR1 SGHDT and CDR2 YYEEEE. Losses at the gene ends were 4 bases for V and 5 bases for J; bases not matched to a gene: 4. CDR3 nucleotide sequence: TGTGCCAGCAGCCGCGGACAGGGATATGGCTACACCTTC. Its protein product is CASSRGQGYGYTF.

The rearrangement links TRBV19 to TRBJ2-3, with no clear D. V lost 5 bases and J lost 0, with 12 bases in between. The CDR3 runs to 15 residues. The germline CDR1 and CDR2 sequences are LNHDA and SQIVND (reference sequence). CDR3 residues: CASSPRGLSTDTQYF. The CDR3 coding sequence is TGTGCCAGTAGTCCCAGAGGCCTGAGCACAGATACGCAGTATTTT.

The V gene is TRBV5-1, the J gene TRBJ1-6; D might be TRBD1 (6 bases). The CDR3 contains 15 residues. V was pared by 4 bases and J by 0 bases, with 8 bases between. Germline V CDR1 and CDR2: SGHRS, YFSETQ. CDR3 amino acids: CASSQGGSYNSPLHF. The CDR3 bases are TGCGCCAGCAGCCAAGGGGGCTCCTATAATTCACCCCTCCACTTT.

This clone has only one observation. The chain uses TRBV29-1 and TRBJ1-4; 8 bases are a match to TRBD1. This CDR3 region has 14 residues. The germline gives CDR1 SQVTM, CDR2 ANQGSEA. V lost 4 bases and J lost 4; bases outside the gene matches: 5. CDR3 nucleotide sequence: TGCAGCGTTGCCCTCGGACAGGGTAATGAAAAACTGTTTTTT. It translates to CSVALGQGNEKLFF.

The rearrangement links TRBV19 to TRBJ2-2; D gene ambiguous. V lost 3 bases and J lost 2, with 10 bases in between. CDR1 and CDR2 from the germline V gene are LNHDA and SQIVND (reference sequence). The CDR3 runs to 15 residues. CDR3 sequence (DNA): TGTGCCAGTAGTATTTATAACAGCAACACCGGGGAGCTGTTTTTT. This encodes CASSIYNSNTGELFF. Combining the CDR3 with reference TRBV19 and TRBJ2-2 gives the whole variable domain DGGITQSPKYLFRKEGQNVTLSCEQNLNHDAMYWYRQDPGQGLRLIYYSQIVNDFQKGDIAEGYSVSREKKESFPLTVTSAQKNPTAFYLCASSIYNSNTGELFFGEGSRLTVL.

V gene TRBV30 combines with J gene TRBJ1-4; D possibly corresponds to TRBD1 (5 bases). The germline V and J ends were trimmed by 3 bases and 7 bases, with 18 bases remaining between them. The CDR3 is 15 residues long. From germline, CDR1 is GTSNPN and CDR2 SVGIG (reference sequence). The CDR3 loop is CAWRVGWGLSEKLFF. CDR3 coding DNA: TGTGCCTGGAGGGTTGGTTGGGGACTAAGTGAAAAACTGTTTTTT. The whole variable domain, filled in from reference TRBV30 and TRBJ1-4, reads SQTIHQWPATLVQPVGSPLSLECTVEGTSNPNLYWYRQAAGRGLQLLFYSVGIGQISSEVPQNLSASRPQDRQFILSSKKLLLSDSGFYLCAWRVGWGLSEKLFFGSGTQLSVL.

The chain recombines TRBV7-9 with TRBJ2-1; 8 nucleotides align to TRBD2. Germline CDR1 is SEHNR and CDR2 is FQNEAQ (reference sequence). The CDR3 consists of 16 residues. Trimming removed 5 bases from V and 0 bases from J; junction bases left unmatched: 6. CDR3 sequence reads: CASSPSGGFSYNEQFF. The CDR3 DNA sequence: TGTGCCAGCAGCCCCAGCGGGGGCTTCTCCTACAATGAGCAGTTCTTC.

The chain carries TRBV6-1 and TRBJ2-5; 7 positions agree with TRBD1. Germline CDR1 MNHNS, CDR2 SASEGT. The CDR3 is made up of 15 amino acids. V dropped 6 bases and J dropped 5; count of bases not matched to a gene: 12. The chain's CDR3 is CASRPGQQWVETQYF. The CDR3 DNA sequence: TGTGCCAGCAGGCCGGGACAGCAGTGGGTGGAGACCCAGTACTTC.